The 29 T cell receptor beta chains below were found in one sample sequenced in a study of Graves' ophthalmopathy and Graves' hyperthyroidism. For repertoire sequencing, the TCR beta CDR3 regions were amplified from RNA transcripts. Investigators did first-round RT-PCR with HTBI primers, then second-round multiplex PCR. One entry per CDR3 protein, called by TCRdb with MiXCR from the multiplex PCR reads. The sample lists 650,000 to 900,000 distinct CDR3 sequences, 40% seen once, with roughly 45% in the top ten. Sequencing was carried out using peripheral blood. The receptors were sampled from an adult man with Graves' ophthalmopathy.

The V call is TRBV29-1, the J call TRBJ2-7, with a tentative D call TRBD2 (6 bases). The V gene lost 0 bases and the J gene lost 6 bases, with 21 bases spanning the gap. The CDR3 extends over 16 amino acids. Germline CDR1 reads SQVTM; CDR2 reads ANQGSEA. CDR3 in DNA: TGCAGCGTTGAAGATCTCAGGGACTCTGGAAACGGCGAGCAGTACTTC. Translating gives CSVEDLRDSGNGEQYF.

Note on this clonotype: No conserved phenylalanine or tryptophan is present at the end of the CDR3, so a read error is the likely explanation. The DNA is left out, because the CDR3 cannot be placed on it with certainty; the CDR3 is given as TCRdb lists it. J is TRBJ1-3 and V is TRBV10-3; the D call of TRBD1 is as the table states it, not checked on the DNA. The CDR3 is 12 amino acids in total, end residues counted. Germline V gene sequence: CDR1 ENHRY, CDR2 SYGVKD. The CDR3 protein is CAISESGTGGYT.

The chain employs TRBV20-1 and TRBJ2-5, with TRBD2 as a possible D gene (5 bases). Germline values: CDR1 DFQATT, CDR2 SNEGSKA (reference sequence). The germline V and J ends were trimmed by 0 bases and 5 bases, with 16 bases remaining between them. This CDR3 is built from 15 residues. As DNA, the CDR3 is TGCAGTGCTAGAGATGGACTCCGGGTTGGGGAGACCCAGTACTTC. Amino acids: CSARDGLRVGETQYF.

This clonotype was detected a few times. The chain uses TRBV20-1 and TRBJ1-2; 8 nucleotides match TRBD1. V shed 0 bases and J 4 bases; nucleotides not matched to a gene: 13. The CDR3 has 17 amino acids. The V gene's germline CDR1 is DFQATT and CDR2 SNEGSKA (reference sequence). CDR3 protein: CSARDGTGRPRGYGYTF. CDR3 nucleotide sequence: TGCAGTGCTAGAGATGGGACAGGTCGGCCTAGGGGCTATGGCTACACCTTC.

At least ten counts were recorded for this clonotype. The chain couples TRBV10-3 to TRBJ2-7; tentative D call: TRBD2 (5 bases). The length of the CDR3 is 14 residues. CDR1 is ENHRY, CDR2 SYGVKD, per germline. V was pared by 0 bases and J by 3 bases, with 9 bases between. The CDR3 loop reads CAISESREGYEQYF. CDR3 nucleotides: TGTGCCATCAGTGAGTCGAGGGAAGGCTACGAGCAGTACTTC.

The chain employs TRBV2 and TRBJ2-5; possibly TRBD1 or TRBD2 for D (5 bases each). There are 14 residues in the CDR3. V lost 8 bases and J 5 bases, leaving 18 bases between the germline ends. Germline V CDR1 and CDR2: SNHLY, FYNNEI. The CDR3, as DNA: TGTGCCAGCGCAGGGTTAGGGAGTGGGGAGACCCAGTACTTC. Residues: CASAGLGSGETQYF.

This chain uses TRBV2 with TRBJ1-1; tentative D call: TRBD1 (5 bases). CDR3 size: 13 residues. Per the germline V gene, CDR1 is SNHLY and CDR2 is FYNNEI. V was shortened by 5 bases and J by 4 bases, with 11 bases between the two germline ends. This CDR3 reads CASSPAGFTEAFF. CDR3 nucleotide sequence: TGTGCCAGCAGTCCAGCAGGGTTCACTGAAGCTTTCTTT.

The chain joins TRBV9 to TRBJ2-2; 12 bases match TRBD2. Germline assignment: CDR1 SGDLS and CDR2 YYNGEE. The CDR3 spans 15 residues. After removal of 4 bases from V and 8 bases from J, the junction contained 6 bases not matched to a gene. For the CDR3, the DNA is TGTGCCAGCAGCAGGACTAGCGGGAATAGGGGGGAGCTGTTTTTT. Its translation is CASSRTSGNRGELFF.

There are a few counts of this clonotype. The V and J genes are TRBV20-1 and TRBJ1-2, with no clear D. This CDR3 contains 11 residues. The V gene's germline CDR1 is DFQATT and CDR2 SNEGSKA (reference sequence). The V end lost 7 bases, the J end lost 6 bases, and 12 bases lay between the germline ends. This CDR3 reads CSVRHLHGYTF. The CDR3 nucleotides read TGCAGTGTAAGGCATCTCCATGGCTACACCTTC.

This clonotype came up a few times. This chain connects TRBV20-1 to TRBJ2-7; a possible D gene is TRBD1 (5 bases). This CDR3 has 10 amino acids. Germline V CDR1 and CDR2: DFQATT, SNEGSKA (reference sequence). CDR3 nucleotides: TGCGGGGCCGTTTCCTACGAGCAGTACTTC. Protein product: CGAVSYEQYF.

The V gene is TRBV25-1, the J gene TRBJ2-5; TRBD2 matches at 8 bases. CDR3 length: 14 amino acids. The junction had 10 bases not matched to a gene; V was cut back by 8 bases and J by 5 bases. CDR1 and CDR2 (germline): MGHDK, SYGVNS. The CDR3: CASDRGGIAETQYF. The CDR3 DNA sequence: TGTGCCAGCGACCGGGGGGGTATCGCGGAGACCCAGTACTTC.

This sequence joins TRBV25-1 and TRBJ2-2, with D hard to call. The CDR3 has 15 amino acids. Per the germline V gene, CDR1 is MGHDK and CDR2 is SYGVNS. The V end lost 6 bases, the J end lost 6 bases, and 17 bases lay between the germline ends. DNA for the CDR3: TGTGCCAGCAGCCTCGTTCCCCCTCCAGCCGGGGAGCTGTTTTTT. It is translated as CASSLVPPPAGELFF.

This clonotype was recorded many times. The V and J genes are TRBV10-3 and TRBJ2-5; D call uncertain. This CDR3 is 13 amino acids long. Germline V gene lookup returns CDR1 ENHRY and CDR2 SYGVKD. With 3 bases removed from V and 6 bases from J, the gap between germline ends came to 11 bases. CDR3 sequence reads: CAISEVGRQTQYF. Here the CDR3 DNA reads TGTGCCATCAGTGAAGTAGGGCGACAGACCCAGTACTTC.

The J gene is TRBJ1-1, the V gene TRBV11-2; D unclear. Between the trimmed V and J ends, which lost 4 bases and 1 base, there was a span of 10 bases. Germline CDR1 reads SGHAT; CDR2 reads FQNNGV. CDR3 length: 14 residues. The CDR3 sequence is CASSSSRRNTEAFF. The DNA of the CDR3 is TGTGCCAGCAGCTCATCCAGGAGGAACACTGAAGCTTTCTTT. Together with reference TRBV11-2 and TRBJ1-1, the CDR3 gives the full variable domain: EAGVAQSPRYKIIEKRQSVAFWCNPISGHATLYWYQQILGQGPKLLIQFQNNGVVDDSQLPKDRFSAERLKGVDSTLKIQPAKLEDSAVYLCASSSSRRNTEAFFGQGTRLTVV.

This clonotype was observed many times. V usage is TRBV20-1 and J usage is TRBJ1-3; 7 bases line up with TRBD1. The CDR3 is 16 residues long. With 6 bases clipped from V and 3 bases from J, the junction kept 14 bases outside the gene matches. The V gene's germline CDR1 is DFQATT and CDR2 SNEGSKA (reference sequence). The CDR3 here is CSAMGQGGRVGNTIYF. CDR3 in DNA: TGCAGTGCCATGGGACAAGGGGGCCGAGTTGGAAACACCATATATTTT.

On this clonotype: Sequence at one end of the junction differs from germline and may be a read error. The chain carries TRBV10-2 and TRBJ2-7, with TRBD2 as a possible D gene (7 bases). The CDR3 runs to 15 residues. CDR1 is WSHSY, CDR2 SAAADI, per germline. CDR3 bases: TGTGCCAGCAGTTACATCAGGGGAGCGGGGTACGAGCAGTACTTC. Protein: CASSYIRGAGYEQYF.

Details on this clonotype: A much larger clone lies a single base off, so this may be a read error. The CDR3 loop is CATSSRVSAGELFF. The CDR3 DNA reads as TGTGCCACCAGTTCCAGGGTTTCGGCCGGGGAGCTGTTTTTT. This chain links TRBV25-1 with TRBJ2-2; the D gene is possibly TRBD1 (5 bases). The CDR3 length is 14 residues. Germline values: CDR1 MGHDK, CDR2 SYGVNS. Together with reference TRBV25-1 and TRBJ2-2, the CDR3 gives the full variable domain: EADIYQTPRYLVIGTGKKITLECSQTMGHDKMYWYQQDPGMELHLIHYSYGVNSTEKGDLSSESTVSRIRTEHFPLTLESARPSHTSQYLCATSSRVSAGELFFGEGSRLTVL.

The V call is TRBV29-1, the J call TRBJ2-7, with 9 nucleotides matching TRBD1. The V and J ends lost 8 bases and 3 bases, in that order; junction bases with no gene match: 5. CDR1 and CDR2 from the germline V gene are SQVTM and ANQGSEA. CDR3 length: 12 residues. The CDR3 loop is CSRGQGGYEQYF. CDR3 nucleotide sequence: TGCAGCCGGGGACAGGGAGGCTACGAGCAGTACTTC.

The chain links TRBV7-9 to TRBJ2-5; 8 nucleotides match TRBD2. From germline, CDR1 is SEHNR and CDR2 FQNEAQ (reference sequence). This CDR3 is 18 amino acids long. J gave up 1 base and V 3 bases, and 13 bases lay outside the gene matches. The CDR3 DNA reads TGTGCCAGCAGCTTGTGGAACCGCGCGGGGGGTCCCCAAGAGACCCAGTACTTC. Protein sequence: CASSLWNRAGGPQETQYF.

This clonotype was counted ten times or more. V and J are TRBV10-2 and TRBJ1-6; the D gene is possibly TRBD1 (6 bases). CDR1 is WSHSY, CDR2 SAAADI, per germline. The germline V and J ends were trimmed by 5 bases and 5 bases, with 13 bases remaining between them. This CDR3 spans 15 amino acids. The CDR3 spells CASSRRGQHNSPLHF. The DNA for the CDR3 is TGCGCCAGCAGTCGGAGAGGACAGCATAATTCACCCCTCCACTTT.

The table lists this clonotype with a count of one. The V and J genes are TRBV25-1 and TRBJ1-3; no definite D call. The germline V gene has CDR1 MGHDK and CDR2 SYGVNS. The CDR3 has 13 residues. The V gene lost 5 bases and the J gene lost 5 bases, with 10 bases spanning the gap. The CDR3 region has the DNA TGTGCCAGCAGTTTAGTCGAGCGAAACACCATATATTTT. Its protein product is CASSLVERNTIYF. Supplemented by reference TRBV25-1 and TRBJ1-3, the full variable domain reads EADIYQTPRYLVIGTGKKITLECSQTMGHDKMYWYQQDPGMELHLIHYSYGVNSTEKGDLSSESTVSRIRTEHFPLTLESARPSHTSQYLCASSLVERNTIYFGEGSWLTVV.

This clonotype was seen a few times. The chain carries TRBV11-2 and TRBJ2-7; no definite D call. Germline V CDR1 and CDR2: SGHAT, FQNNGV. CDR3 length: 13 amino acids. V was shortened by 5 bases and J by 5 bases, with 13 bases between the two germline ends. The CDR3 is CASSLRPVDEQYF. As DNA, the CDR3 is TGTGCCAGCAGCCTCCGTCCTGTGGACGAGCAGTACTTC.

The chain has TRBV10-3 and TRBJ2-7, with TRBD1 identical over 8 bases. There are 14 residues in the CDR3. V was clipped by 10 bases and J by 7 bases; unmatched bases: 15. Per the germline V gene, CDR1 is ENHRY and CDR2 is SYGVKD. In DNA form, the CDR3 reads TGTGCCAGCAGCCACGGTCAGGGGGCATGGGAGCAGTACTTC. This codes for CASSHGQGAWEQYF.

This clonotype showed up just a few times. J is TRBJ2-2 and V is TRBV19; D assignment may be TRBD1 or TRBD2 (6 bases each). The V gene lost 1 base and the J gene lost 3 bases, with 9 bases spanning the gap. The V gene's germline CDR1 is LNHDA and CDR2 SQIVND (reference sequence). This CDR3 has 15 amino acids. The CDR3 DNA follows: TGTGCCAGTAGTATAGCGGGGGCCTACACCGGGGAGCTGTTTTTT. Amino acids: CASSIAGAYTGELFF.

The chain couples TRBV29-1 to TRBJ1-1; unclear D gene. CDR1 SQVTM and CDR2 ANQGSEA come from the germline V gene. This CDR3 has 13 residues. Trimming shortened V by 2 bases and J by 4 bases, and 11 bases separated the two germline ends. CDR3 nucleotides: TGCAGCGTTGAAAAGGGTCGTGGCACTGAAGCTTTCTTT. This sequence encodes CSVEKGRGTEAFF.

V usage is TRBV4-3 and J usage is TRBJ1-6; tentatively, D is TRBD1 (5 bases). The CDR3 has 15 amino acids. The V gene's germline CDR1 is LGHNA and CDR2 YSLEER. Trimming left V 0 bases short and J 10 bases short, with 13 bases between. The CDR3 region is CASSQDRGSASPLHF. DNA of the CDR3: TGCGCCAGCAGCCAAGATCGGGGCTCTGCCTCACCCCTCCACTTT.

This chain links TRBV12-3 or TRBV12-4 with TRBJ1-1; D not resolved. V dropped 2 bases and J dropped 4 bases, with 11 bases sitting between them. This CDR3 spans 14 amino acids. DNA of the CDR3: TGTGCCAGCAGTTTAAGAGGAGGGATCACTGAAGCTTTCTTT. This encodes CASSLRGGITEAFF.

Turning to this clonotype: This may be a read error, as it is one base from a much larger clone. The J gene is TRBJ1-1, the V gene TRBV7-6; maybe TRBD1 (6 bases). This CDR3 has 13 residues. The ends were cut back, 5 bases at V and 6 bases at J, with 13 bases in the middle. CDR1 and CDR2 from the germline V gene are SGHVS and FNYEAQ. This CDR3 is CASSPLNRAEAFF. The CDR3 DNA follows: TGTGCCAGCAGCCCACTTAACAGGGCTGAAGCTTTCTTT.

The rearrangement uses TRBV29-1 and TRBJ1-5; weak D call: TRBD1 (6 bases). The V gene lost 6 bases and the J gene lost 3 bases, with 9 bases spanning the gap. The CDR3 covers 12 residues. Germline V gives CDR1 SQVTM, CDR2 ANQGSEA. For the CDR3, the DNA is TGCAGCGTGGGGGACATCAATCAGCCCCAGCATTTT. It specifies CSVGDINQPQHF.